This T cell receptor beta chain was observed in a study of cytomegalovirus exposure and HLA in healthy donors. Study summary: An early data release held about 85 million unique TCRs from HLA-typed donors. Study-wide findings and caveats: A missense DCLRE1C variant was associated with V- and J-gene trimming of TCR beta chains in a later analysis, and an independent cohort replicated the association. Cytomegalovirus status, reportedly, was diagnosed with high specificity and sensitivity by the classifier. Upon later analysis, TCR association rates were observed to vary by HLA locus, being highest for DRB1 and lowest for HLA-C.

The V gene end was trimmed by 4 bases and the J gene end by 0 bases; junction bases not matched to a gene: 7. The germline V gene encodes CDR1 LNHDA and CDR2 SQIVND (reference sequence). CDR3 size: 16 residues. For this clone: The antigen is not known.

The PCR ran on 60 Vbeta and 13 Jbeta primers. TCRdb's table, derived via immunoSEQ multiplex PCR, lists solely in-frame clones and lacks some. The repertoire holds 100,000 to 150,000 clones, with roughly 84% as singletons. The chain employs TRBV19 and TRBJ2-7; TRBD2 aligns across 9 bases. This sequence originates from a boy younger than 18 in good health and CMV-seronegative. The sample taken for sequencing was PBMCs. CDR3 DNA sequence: TGTGCCAGTAGTACCCCTACTAGCGGGCCCTCCTACGAGCAGTACTTC. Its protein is CASSTPTSGPSYEQYF.